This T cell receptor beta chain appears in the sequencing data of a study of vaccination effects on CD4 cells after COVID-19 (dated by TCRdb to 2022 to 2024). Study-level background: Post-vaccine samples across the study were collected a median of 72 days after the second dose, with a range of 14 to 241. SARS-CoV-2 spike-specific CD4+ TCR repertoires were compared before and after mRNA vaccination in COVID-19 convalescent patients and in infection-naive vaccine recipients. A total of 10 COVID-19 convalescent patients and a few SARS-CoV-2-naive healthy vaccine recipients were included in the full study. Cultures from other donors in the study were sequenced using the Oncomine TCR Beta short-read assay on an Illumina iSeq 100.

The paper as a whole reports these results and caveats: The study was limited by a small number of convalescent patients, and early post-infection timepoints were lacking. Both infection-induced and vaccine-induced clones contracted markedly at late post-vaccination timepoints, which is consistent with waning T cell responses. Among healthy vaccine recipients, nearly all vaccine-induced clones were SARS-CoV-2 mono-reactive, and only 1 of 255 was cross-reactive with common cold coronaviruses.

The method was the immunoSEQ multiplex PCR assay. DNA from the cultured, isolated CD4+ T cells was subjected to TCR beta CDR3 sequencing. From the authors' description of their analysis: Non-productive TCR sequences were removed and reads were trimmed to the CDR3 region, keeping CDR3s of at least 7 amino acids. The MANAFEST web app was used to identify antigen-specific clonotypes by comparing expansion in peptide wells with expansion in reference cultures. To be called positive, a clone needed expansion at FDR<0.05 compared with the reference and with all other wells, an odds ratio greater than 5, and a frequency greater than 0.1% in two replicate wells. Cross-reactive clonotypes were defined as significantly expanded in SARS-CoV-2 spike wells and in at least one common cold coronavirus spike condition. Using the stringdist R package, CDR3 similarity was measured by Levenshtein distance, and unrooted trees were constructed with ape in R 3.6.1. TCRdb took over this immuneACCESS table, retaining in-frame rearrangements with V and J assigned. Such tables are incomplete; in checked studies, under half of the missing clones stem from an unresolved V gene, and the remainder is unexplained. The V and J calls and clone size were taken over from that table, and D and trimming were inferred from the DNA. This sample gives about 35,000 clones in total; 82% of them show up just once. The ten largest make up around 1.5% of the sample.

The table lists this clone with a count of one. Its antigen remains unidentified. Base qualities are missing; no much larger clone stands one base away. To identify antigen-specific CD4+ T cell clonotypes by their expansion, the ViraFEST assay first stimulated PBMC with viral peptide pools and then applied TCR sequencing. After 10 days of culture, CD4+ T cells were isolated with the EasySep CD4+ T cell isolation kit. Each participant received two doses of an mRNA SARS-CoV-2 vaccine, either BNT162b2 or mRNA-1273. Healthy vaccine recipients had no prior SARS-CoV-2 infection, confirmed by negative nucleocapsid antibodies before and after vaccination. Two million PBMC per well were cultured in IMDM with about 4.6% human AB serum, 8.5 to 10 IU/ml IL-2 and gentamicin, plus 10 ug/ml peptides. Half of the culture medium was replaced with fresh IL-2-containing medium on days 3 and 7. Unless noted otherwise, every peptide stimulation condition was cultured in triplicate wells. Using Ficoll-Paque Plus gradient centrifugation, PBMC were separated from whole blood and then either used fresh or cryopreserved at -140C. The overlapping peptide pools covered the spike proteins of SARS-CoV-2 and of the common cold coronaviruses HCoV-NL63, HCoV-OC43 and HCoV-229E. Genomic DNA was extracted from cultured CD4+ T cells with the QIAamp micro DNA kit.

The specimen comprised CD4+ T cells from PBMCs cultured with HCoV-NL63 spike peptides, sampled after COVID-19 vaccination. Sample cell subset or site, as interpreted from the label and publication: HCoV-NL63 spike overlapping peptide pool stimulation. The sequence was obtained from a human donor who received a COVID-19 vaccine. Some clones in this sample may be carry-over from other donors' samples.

The DNA sequence is as follows: TGTGCCAGCAGTTACAGGGCGGGCTATGGCTACACCTTC. Translated, it reads CASSYRAGYGYTF. Recombination joined TRBV6-5 with TRBJ1-2; the D gene lacks a confident call. V was cut back by 2 bases and J by 4 bases, leaving a gap of 8 bases between them. CDR1 and CDR2 were assigned from the germline V gene as MNHEY and SVGAGI. The CDR3, from cysteine to phenylalanine, totals 13 residues. Only the CDR3 DNA is retained, 39 bases long and in frame from the first base.